This T cell receptor (beta chain) originates from a study of T cell responses to AZD1222 COVID-19 vaccine. The germline V and J ends were trimmed by 6 bases and 7 bases, with 19 bases remaining between them. This CDR3 has 16 amino acids. Per germline, CDR1 MNHEY and CDR2 SMNVEV (reference sequence). A word on this clone: The antigen is undetermined.

Study results and caveats: Donors, mostly white British, included more females; clonal diversity was possibly underestimated. Dominant at 160-218 and 743-854, vaccine-associated CD4 TCRs also spanned spike. Repertoires were sampled only after the peak T cell response. Unmutated variant regions reportedly attract nearly half of all spike-specific TCRs.

Repertoires were generated with immunoSEQ multiplex PCR, while TCRdb's copy carries only in-frame clones and drops some. The table has fewer than 150,000 clones, roughly 92% seen once. The sample consisted of peripheral blood, taken on day 0 of AZD1222 vaccination. The gene calls are TRBV27 and TRBJ1-6; D is undetermined. The clonotype comes from an adult in good health. In DNA, the CDR3 is TGTGCCAGCAGCCGTATTTCCAGGACGGTAAATTCACCCCTCCACTTT. Protein: CASSRISRTVNSPLHF.